What follows are 24 T cell receptor beta chains derived from one specimen sequenced in a study of blood T cell repertoires in COVID-19. The assay was immunoSEQ multiplex PCR, and TCRdb's table has in-frame clones only and misses some. The sample lists over 150,000 clones, roughly 84% occurring once. Sequencing was performed on peripheral blood. The receptors come from a woman aged 55-69 years with COVID-19, enrolled during active disease.

This sequence joins TRBV29-1 and TRBJ2-2, with 7 bases identical to TRBD1. Germline V lookup: CDR1 SQVTM, CDR2 ANQGSEA. Unmatched junction bases numbered 2, after V lost 4 bases and J lost 6 bases. CDR3 length equals 12 residues. The DNA of the CDR3 is TGCAGCGTTGTCCAGGGGGCCGGGGAGCTGTTTTTT. Translating it yields CSVVQGAGELFF.

V is TRBV4-1 and J is TRBJ2-1, with a tentative D call TRBD1 (6 bases). Trimming removed 4 bases from V and 2 bases from J, with 12 bases in between. Germline CDR1 reads MGHRA; CDR2 reads YSYEKL. This CDR3 spans 15 amino acids. CDR3 residues: CASSLHRDTYNEQFF. The DNA for the CDR3 is TGCGCCAGCAGCCTCCATCGGGACACCTACAATGAGCAGTTCTTC.

The J gene is TRBJ1-4, the V gene TRBV11-3, with TRBD1 identical over 8 bases. In germline, CDR1 is SGHNT, CDR2 YENEEA. This CDR3 region has 19 residues. The junction had 18 bases not matched to a gene; V was cut back by 5 bases and J by 4 bases. CDR3 nucleotide sequence: TGTGCCAGCAGCCCGACCCCGGACAGGGCGGACCACTTTAATGAAAAACTGTTTTTT. As protein: CASSPTPDRADHFNEKLFF.

There are a few counts of this clone. The V gene is TRBV4-2, the J gene TRBJ2-7; D remains unclear. Trimming removed 4 bases at V and 0 bases at J, with 13 bases between. This CDR3 has 15 residues. Per the germline V gene, CDR1 is LGHNA and CDR2 is YNFKEQ. Written as DNA, the CDR3 is TGTGCCAGCAGCCTTGGCGATGAGGCCTCCTACGAGCAGTACTTC. Protein sequence: CASSLGDEASYEQYF.

This chain joins TRBV2 and TRBJ2-1; 10 nucleotides agree with TRBD1. The CDR3 consists of 19 residues. CDR1 and CDR2 (germline): SNHLY, FYNNEI. Losses at the gene ends were 1 base for V and 0 bases for J; bases not matched to a gene: 9. CDR3 amino acids: CASSEGTGGTVISYNEQFF. The CDR3 DNA sequence: TGTGCCAGCAGTGAAGGGACAGGGGGGACCGTTATCTCCTACAATGAGCAGTTCTTC.

J is TRBJ1-1 and V is TRBV5-8, with D perhaps TRBD1 (5 bases). From germline, CDR1 is SGHTS and CDR2 YDEGEE. The CDR3 extends over 14 amino acids. V was pared by 1 base and J by 3 bases, with 10 bases between. CDR3 amino acids: CASSLPGIHTEAFF. For the CDR3, the DNA is TGTGCCAGCAGCTTGCCAGGGATTCACACTGAAGCTTTCTTT.

The chain employs TRBV7-9 and TRBJ1-1; D may be TRBD1 (5 bases). V gave up 3 bases and J gave up 5 bases, with 10 bases separating them. The CDR3 extends over 13 amino acids. The germline CDR1 and CDR2 sequences are SEHNR and FQNEAQ (reference sequence). DNA of the CDR3: TGTGCCAGCAGCTTTCGACGGGGGACTGAAGCTTTCTTT. Protein sequence: CASSFRRGTEAFF.

This clone was detected once. J is TRBJ2-6 and V is TRBV30; D is perhaps TRBD1 (5 bases). Trimming removed 3 bases from V and 0 bases from J, with 9 bases in between. Germline CDR1 and CDR2: GTSNPN and SVGIG (reference sequence). This CDR3 has 15 residues. CDR3 nucleotide sequence: TGTGCCTGGAGACGACAGCTCTCTGGGGCCAACGTCCTGACTTTC. This codes for CAWRRQLSGANVLTF.

The gene calls are TRBV4-2 and TRBJ2-1; possibly TRBD2 for D (5 bases). This CDR3 is 13 amino acids long. Germline-derived CDR1 and CDR2 are LGHNA and YNFKEQ. Between the trimmed V and J ends, which lost 0 bases and 13 bases, there was a span of 13 bases. In DNA form, the CDR3 reads TGTGCCAGCAGCCAAGAAGGAGGAATTGAACAGTTCTTC. It yields the protein CASSQEGGIEQFF.

The gene calls are TRBV7-2 and TRBJ2-2; 11 bases map to TRBD2. Trimming removed 5 bases from V and 4 bases from J; junction bases left unmatched: 3. This CDR3 has 15 amino acids. Germline CDR1 reads SGHTA; CDR2 reads FQGNSA. CDR3 coding DNA: TGTGCCAGCAGCGCTAGCGGGGGGACCACCGGGGAGCTGTTTTTT. Its translation is CASSASGGTTGELFF.

This sequence joins TRBV6-5 and TRBJ1-3, with unresolved D. Germline-derived CDR1 and CDR2 are MNHEY and SVGAGI. V was pared by 7 bases and J by 2 bases, with 9 bases between. The CDR3 totals 13 residues. This chain's CDR3 is CASTQSAGNTIYF. The CDR3 DNA reads as TGTGCCAGCACACAGTCAGCTGGAAACACCATATATTTT.

V is TRBV7-3 and J is TRBJ2-1, with TRBD2 matching 8 bases. V shed 5 bases and J 2 bases; nucleotides not matched to a gene: 5. Germline-derived CDR1 and CDR2 are SGHTA and FQGTGA. This CDR3 has 15 residues. The CDR3 DNA is TGTGCCAGCAGCCCAAAGCGGGGGCCCTACAATGAGCAGTTCTTC. Protein: CASSPKRGPYNEQFF.

The chain recombines TRBV30 with TRBJ1-6; D perhaps matches TRBD1 (6 bases). Between the trimmed V and J ends, which lost 3 bases and 10 bases, there was a span of 10 bases. Germline V gives CDR1 GTSNPN, CDR2 SVGIG (reference sequence). The CDR3 runs 12 residues. The CDR3 region has the DNA TGTGCCTGGAGCGGACAGCAGTCACCCCTCCACTTT. This encodes CAWSGQQSPLHF.

The chain is built from TRBV19 and TRBJ2-1; D may be TRBD2 (6 bases). Trimming took off 3 bases at V and 4 bases at J, with 13 bases between the two ends. The CDR3 has 15 residues. The germline V gene has CDR1 LNHDA and CDR2 SQIVND (reference sequence). This CDR3 reads CASSILGRGYNEQFF. CDR3 DNA sequence: TGTGCCAGTAGTATCCTAGGGCGGGGTTACAATGAGCAGTTCTTC.

The chain has TRBV27 and TRBJ2-3, with D possibly matching TRBD2 (6 bases). Trimming took 6 bases from V and 5 from J, leaving 6 bases between them. CDR1 is MNHEY, CDR2 SMNVEV, per germline (reference sequence). CDR3 length: 11 amino acids. This CDR3 reads CASREGDTQYF. CDR3 nucleotide sequence: TGTGCCAGCAGGGAGGGAGATACGCAGTATTTT.

This clone was observed a few times. The J gene is TRBJ2-2, the V gene TRBV6-4, with a tentative D call TRBD1 (5 bases). The V gene lost 6 bases and the J gene lost 3 bases, with 11 bases spanning the gap. There are 14 residues in the CDR3. Germline lookup yields CDR1 MRHNA and CDR2 SNTAGT. CDR3 loop: CASSADRDTGELFF. The CDR3 nucleotides are TGTGCCAGCAGCGCCGACAGAGACACCGGGGAGCTGTTTTTT.

V and J are TRBV7-2 and TRBJ2-4; TRBD1 aligns across 12 bases. Germline trimming cut 6 bases from V and 2 bases from J; bases unmatched to any gene: 2. The germline V gene encodes CDR1 SGHTA and CDR2 FQGNSA. The CDR3 covers 15 residues. The CDR3 coding sequence is TGTGCCAGCAGGGGGACAGGGGGCTCCAAAAACATTCAGTACTTC. Residues: CASRGTGGSKNIQYF. Supplemented by reference TRBV7-2 and TRBJ2-4, the full variable domain reads GAGVSQSPSNKVTEKGKDVELRCDPISGHTALYWYRQSLGQGLEFLIYFQGNSAPDKSGLPSDRFSAERTGGSVSTLTIQRTQQEDSAVYLCASRGTGGSKNIQYFGAGTRLSVL.

The CDR3, as DNA: TGTGCCAGCAGCTTAGCAGTCCTAAGGGGGAATGAGCAGTTCTTC. Residues: CASSLAVLRGNEQFF. The chain has TRBV11-2 and TRBJ2-1; a weak D match, TRBD1 (6 bases). Germline loops: CDR1 SGHAT, CDR2 FQNNGV. Trimming took 1 base from V and 7 from J, leaving 14 bases between them. The CDR3 spans 15 residues.

CDR3 loop: CASSSGSRIFPLHF. Written as DNA, the CDR3 is TGTGCCAGTAGTTCCGGGTCCCGGATCTTTCCCCTCCACTTT. The chain employs TRBV19 and TRBJ1-6; no clear D. V lost 5 bases to trimming and J lost 13 bases, with 18 bases between them. This CDR3 region has 14 residues. The germline gives CDR1 LNHDA, CDR2 SQIVND (reference sequence).

The chain employs TRBV19 and TRBJ1-5; 8 bases are shared with TRBD1. The CDR3 consists of 16 residues. V was pared by 9 bases and J by 3 bases, with 13 bases of the junction left unmatched. Germline loops: CDR1 LNHDA, CDR2 SQIVND (reference sequence). In nucleotides, the CDR3 is TGTGCCAGCGTTGTTACCTGGACAGGGACCAATCAGCCCCAGCATTTT. It codes for CASVVTWTGTNQPQHF.

V gene TRBV30 combines with J gene TRBJ1-4, with 12 bases lining up with TRBD1. Germline lookup yields CDR1 GTSNPN and CDR2 SVGIG (reference sequence). The CDR3 is 14 amino acids. Trimming removed 1 base from V and 10 bases from J; junction bases left unmatched: 4. CDR3 nucleotides: TGTGCCTGGAGTGGGGGACAGGGGGCGGGAAAACTGTTTTTT. Translation gives CAWSGGQGAGKLFF.

In this sample, this clone turned up once. CDR3: CATSRTRGALITEQFF. For the CDR3, the DNA is TGTGCCACCAGCAGAACCCGGGGGGCCCTCATCACTGAGCAGTTCTTC. J is TRBJ2-1 and V is TRBV15; tentatively, D is TRBD2 (7 bases). Between the trimmed V and J ends, which lost 2 bases and 9 bases, there was a span of 20 bases. CDR3 length: 16 amino acids. CDR1 is LNHNV and CDR2 is YYDKDF in the germline V gene (reference sequence).

This chain links TRBV11-2 with TRBJ1-2; possibly TRBD1 for D (6 bases). Germline V CDR1 and CDR2: SGHAT, FQNNGV. The CDR3 spans 14 residues. V lost 0 bases, J lost 8 bases, and 13 bases lay in between. The CDR3 sequence: CASSLEQGKEGYTF. The CDR3 DNA sequence: TGTGCCAGCAGCTTAGAGCAGGGGAAGGAGGGCTACACCTTC.

This chain uses TRBV10-3 with TRBJ2-1, with a weak D call TRBD2 (7 bases). V was pared by 0 bases and J by 1 base, with 10 bases between. Germline lookup yields CDR1 ENHRY and CDR2 SYGVKD. The length of the CDR3 is 16 residues. The CDR3 DNA reads TGTGCCATCAGTGAGTCGGGGGGGGCATCCTACAATGAGCAGTTCTTC. This codes for CAISESGGASYNEQFF.